One sample yielded the 15 T cell receptor beta chains listed below, sequenced in a study of cytomegalovirus exposure and HLA in healthy donors. The repertoire was sequenced with immunoSEQ multiplex PCR; TCRdb's copy has only in-frame clones and lacks some. The sample consists of approximately 270,000 clones, about 90% of them appearing once. Input material: PBMCs. These TCRs come from a woman between 18 and 29 years old in good health and CMV-seronegative.

V is TRBV13 and J is TRBJ1-2; TRBD1 agrees at 7 bases. This CDR3 region has 16 residues. In germline, CDR1 is PRHDT, CDR2 FYEKMQ (reference sequence). The junction had 12 bases not matched to a gene; V was cut back by 4 bases and J by 4 bases. This chain's CDR3 is CASSWARVGTAYGYTF. The CDR3 region has the DNA TGTGCCAGCAGCTGGGCCCGTGTCGGGACAGCCTATGGCTACACCTTC.

In its sample, this clone was seen a few times. The chain combines TRBV2 with TRBJ1-5; D possibly corresponds to TRBD1 (5 bases). Germline CDR1 and CDR2: SNHLY and FYNNEI. Between the trimmed V and J ends, which lost 3 bases and 3 bases, there was a span of 12 bases. CDR3 length: 15 amino acids. The CDR3 nucleotides are TGTGCCAGCAGTGACTGGAGGGGCGTCAATCAGCCCCAGCATTTT. Its protein is CASSDWRGVNQPQHF.

The rearrangement links TRBV6-1 to TRBJ1-5, with a tentative D call TRBD1 (5 bases). Germline V gene data show CDR1 as MNHNS and CDR2 as SASEGT. The V and J ends lost 4 bases and 3 bases respectively, with 13 bases between them. This CDR3 comprises 15 residues. The CDR3 loop reads CASSGGGRFNQPQHF. CDR3 nucleotide sequence: TGTGCCAGCAGTGGGGGGGGAAGATTCAATCAGCCCCAGCATTTT.

The chain is built from TRBV7-2 and TRBJ1-3; 7 bases align to TRBD1. The CDR3 is 16 residues long. V gave up 4 bases and J gave up 0 bases; unmatched junction bases: 6. Germline loops: CDR1 SGHTA, CDR2 FQGNSA. Here the CDR3 reads CASSSSGTASGNTIYF. In DNA form, the CDR3 reads TGTGCCAGCAGCTCCTCCGGGACAGCCTCTGGAAACACCATATATTTT. Full variable domain (rest looked up from reference TRBV7-2 and TRBJ1-3): GAGVSQSPSNKVTEKGKDVELRCDPISGHTALYWYRQSLGQGLEFLIYFQGNSAPDKSGLPSDRFSAERTGGSVSTLTIQRTQQEDSAVYLCASSSSGTASGNTIYFGEGSWLTVV.

The V call is TRBV18, the J call TRBJ2-1, with 8 bases fitting TRBD2. The CDR3 contains 11 residues. Trimming removed 8 bases from V and 9 bases from J; junction bases left unmatched: 3. CDR1 is KGHSH and CDR2 is LQKENI in the germline V gene. Written as DNA, the CDR3 is TGTGCCAGCCCCGGGGGGGGTGAGCAGTTCTTC. Translated: CASPGGGEQFF.

This clone was seen a single time. The V gene is TRBV6-4, the J gene TRBJ2-1; tentative D call: TRBD2 (5 bases). Germline CDR1 MRHNA, CDR2 SNTAGT. With 6 bases removed from V and 0 bases from J, the gap between germline ends came to 15 bases. The CDR3 loop spans 16 amino acids. The CDR3 coding sequence is TGTGCCAGCAGAGAAACTAGGAAGAGCTCCTACAATGAGCAGTTCTTC. It translates to CASRETRKSSYNEQFF.

Written as DNA, the CDR3 is TGTGCCAGCAGTTATGCTAACAATGAGCAGTTCTTC. Encoded protein: CASSYANNEQFF. The J gene is TRBJ2-1, the V gene TRBV6-5; D is undetermined. The V end lost 3 bases, the J end lost 5 bases, and 5 bases lay between the germline ends. Germline V gene sequence: CDR1 MNHEY, CDR2 SVGAGI. The CDR3 length is 12 residues.

The genes are TRBV9 and TRBJ2-1; a weak D match, TRBD1 (5 bases). This CDR3 spans 11 amino acids. The germline V gene has CDR1 SGDLS and CDR2 YYNGEE. With 4 bases removed from V and 8 bases from J, the gap between germline ends came to 7 bases. The CDR3 DNA follows: TGTGCCAGCAGCTCAGGGTATGAGCAGTTCTTC. Translation gives CASSSGYEQFF.

The rearrangement uses TRBV7-9 and TRBJ1-1, with TRBD1 identical over 7 bases. V was clipped by 4 bases and J by 2 bases; unmatched bases: 4. This CDR3 region has 14 residues. The germline V gene has CDR1 SEHNR and CDR2 FQNEAQ (reference sequence). The CDR3 DNA reads TGTGCCAGCAGCTACCGACAGGGAAACACTGAAGCTTTCTTT. Encoded protein: CASSYRQGNTEAFF.

The genes are TRBV4-1 and TRBJ2-1; 9 bases are a match to TRBD1. The CDR3 covers 18 residues. The junction had 12 bases not matched to a gene; V was cut back by 3 bases and J by 3 bases. The germline CDR1 and CDR2 sequences are MGHRA and YSYEKL. This CDR3 reads CASSHPKSGDRVYNEQFF. Written as DNA, the CDR3 is TGCGCCAGCAGCCATCCTAAGTCTGGGGACAGGGTCTACAATGAGCAGTTCTTC.

The chain links TRBV6-5 to TRBJ1-2, with TRBD1 matching 9 bases. Losses at the gene ends were 6 bases for V and 7 bases for J; bases not matched to a gene: 6. Germline V lookup: CDR1 MNHEY, CDR2 SVGAGI. The CDR3 is made up of 13 amino acids. CDR3 nucleotide sequence: TGTGCCAGCAGCCGAGACAGGGGGGTTGGCTACACCTTC. It is translated as CASSRDRGVGYTF.

J is TRBJ2-7 and V is TRBV5-4; D gene uncertain. V was shortened by 0 bases and J by 0 bases, with 7 bases between the two germline ends. CDR1 and CDR2 (germline): SGHNT, YYREEE (reference sequence). The CDR3 has 14 amino acids. Here the CDR3 DNA reads TGTGCCAGCAGCTTGGACAGATACTCCTACGAGCAGTACTTC. The encoded protein is CASSLDRYSYEQYF. Together with reference TRBV5-4 and TRBJ2-7, the CDR3 gives the full variable domain: ETGVTQSPTHLIKTRGQQVTLRCSSQSGHNTVSWYQQALGQGPQFIFQYYREEENGRGNFPPRFSGLQFPNYSSELNVNALELDDSALYLCASSLDRYSYEQYFGPGTRLTVT.

The chain combines TRBV28 with TRBJ1-3, with D unresolved. Germline CDR1 is MDHEN and CDR2 is SYDVKM. CDR3 length: 16 residues. Trimming cost V 4 bases and J 2 bases, with 15 bases left between them. The CDR3 sequence: CASSSPMRLAGNTIYF. DNA of the CDR3: TGTGCCAGCAGTTCCCCTATGAGGTTGGCTGGAAACACCATATATTTT.

With regard to this clone: Germline and junction disagree at one end, which may indicate a read error. V is TRBV5-4 and J is TRBJ2-5, with 8 bases that match TRBD2. The CDR3 extends over 14 amino acids. Per germline, CDR1 SGHNT and CDR2 YYREEE (reference sequence). CDR3 DNA sequence: TGTGCCAGCAGCTTGAATTCGCGGGGGGCGACGAGAGACTTC. Amino acid sequence: CASSLNSRGATRDF. The whole variable domain, remainder taken from reference TRBV5-4 and TRBJ2-5, is ETGVTQSPTHLIKTRGQQVTLRCSSQSGHNTVSWYQQALGQGPQFIFQYYREEENGRGNFPPRFSGLQFPNYSSELNVNALELDDSALYLCASSLNSRGATRDFGPGTRLLVL.

This chain joins TRBV5-1 and TRBJ2-7; 11 bases align to TRBD2. Germline CDR1 is SGHRS and CDR2 is YFSETQ. Trimming removed 5 bases from V and 2 bases from J; junction bases left unmatched: 6. The CDR3 has 15 residues. The CDR3 DNA reads TGCGCCAGCAGTTACGGACTAGCGGGCACCTACGAGCAGTACGTC. Protein: CASSYGLAGTYEQYV.